The next 23 T cell receptor beta chains were all read from a single sample in a study of T cell responses to AZD1222 COVID-19 vaccine. The repertoire was sequenced with immunoSEQ multiplex PCR; TCRdb's copy has only in-frame clones and lacks some. This sample yields 100,000 to 150,000 clones, of which about 92% are seen a single time; over 7.5% belongs to the top ten. Here the sequenced sample was peripheral blood, taken 28 days after the second AZD1222 dose. These receptors all come from an adult who received the AZD1222 COVID-19 vaccine.

This CDR3 reads CASSSPTSGAETQYF. In DNA form, the CDR3 reads TGTGCCAGCAGTTCCCCGACTAGCGGGGCGGAGACCCAGTACTTC. The V call is TRBV6-6, the J call TRBJ2-5; the match to TRBD2 covers 11 bases. Germline-derived CDR1 and CDR2 are MNHNY and SVGAGI (reference sequence). The CDR3 is made up of 15 amino acids. V shed 4 bases and J 5 bases; nucleotides not matched to a gene: 6.

The V gene is TRBV5-6, the J gene TRBJ1-6; TRBD1 is a possible D gene (6 bases). Germline V gene data show CDR1 as SGHDT and CDR2 as YYEEEE. The CDR3 consists of 14 residues. Deletions cut 7 bases from V and 7 bases from J, with 15 bases between. The CDR3 coding sequence is TGTGCCAGCCATGCAGGGGTCCACAATTCACCCCTCCACTTT. This gives the protein CASHAGVHNSPLHF. The full variable domain, in which reference TRBV5-6 and TRBJ1-6 provide the parts outside the CDR3, is DAGVTQSPTHLIKTRGQQVTLRCSPKSGHDTVSWYQQALGQGPQFIFQYYEEEERQRGNFPDRFSGHQFPNYSSELNVNALLLGDSALYLCASHAGVHNSPLHFGNGTRLTVT.

This rearrangement joins TRBV12-5 to TRBJ1-5; D uncertain. The germline V and J ends were trimmed by 3 bases and 2 bases, with 8 bases remaining between them. Germline V gene sequence: CDR1 LGHNT, CDR2 FRNRAP. This CDR3 contains 14 residues. This chain's CDR3 is CASGLSGGNQPQHF. The CDR3, as DNA: TGTGCTAGTGGTTTATCGGGAGGCAATCAGCCCCAGCATTTT.

This chain joins TRBV27 and TRBJ2-1; D is perhaps TRBD1 (5 bases). Germline V gene sequence: CDR1 MNHEY, CDR2 SMNVEV (reference sequence). The V gene lost 6 bases and the J gene lost 4 bases, with 16 bases spanning the gap. The length of the CDR3 is 15 residues. CDR3 nucleotide sequence: TGTGCCAGCAGGCGAACAGGATTGGGGTACAATGAGCAGTTCTTC. Encoded protein: CASRRTGLGYNEQFF.

This chain links TRBV7-9 with TRBJ1-4; D is unclear. Per the germline V gene, CDR1 is SEHNR and CDR2 is FQNEAQ (reference sequence). This CDR3 contains 14 residues. V was trimmed by 5 bases and J by 0 bases, leaving 7 bases between them. CDR3 DNA: TGTGCCAGCAGCCCTCATGCAACTAATGAAAAACTGTTTTTT. Translated: CASSPHATNEKLFF.

The genes are TRBV7-9 and TRBJ1-1; possibly TRBD1 for D (5 bases). Germline CDR1 and CDR2: SEHNR and FQNEAQ (reference sequence). Deletions cut 6 bases from V and 11 bases from J, with 19 bases between. The CDR3 has 13 amino acids. CDR3 nucleotides: TGTGCCAGCAGTTGGGACCCCGTCTTGGGGGCTTTCTTT. Translation: CASSWDPVLGAFF. Drawing the rest from reference TRBV7-9 and TRBJ1-1, the complete variable domain is DTGVSQNPRHKITKRGQNVTFRCDPISEHNRLYWYRQTLGQGPEFLTYFQNEAQLEKSRLLSDRFSAERPKGSFSTLEIQRTEQGDSAMYLCASSWDPVLGAFFGQGTRLTVV.

V gene TRBV5-8 combines with J gene TRBJ1-1, with D possibly matching TRBD1 (5 bases). With 3 bases removed from V and 0 bases from J, the gap between germline ends came to 6 bases. Germline V gene lookup returns CDR1 SGHTS and CDR2 YDEGEE. There are 13 residues in the CDR3. The CDR3 spells CASSWGVNTEAFF. In DNA, the CDR3 is TGTGCCAGCAGCTGGGGGGTGAACACTGAAGCTTTCTTT.

This chain connects TRBV28 to TRBJ1-2, with a weak D call TRBD1 (5 bases). Germline CDR1 and CDR2: MDHEN and SYDVKM. The CDR3 has 12 residues. V was trimmed by 3 bases and J by 5 bases, leaving 7 bases between them. The CDR3 spells CASSLEGYGYTF. CDR3 nucleotide sequence: TGTGCCAGCAGTTTGGAGGGGTATGGCTACACCTTC.

The V call is TRBV5-1, the J call TRBJ2-3; no firm D call. The V gene's germline CDR1 is SGHRS and CDR2 YFSETQ. The CDR3 extends over 12 amino acids. Trimming cost V 2 bases and J 3 bases, with 4 bases left between them. The CDR3 here is CASSFKTDTQYF. The CDR3, as DNA: TGCGCCAGCAGCTTTAAAACAGATACGCAGTATTTT.

The chain uses TRBV19 and TRBJ1-6; perhaps TRBD1 as D (6 bases). V was shortened by 3 bases and J by 5 bases, with 8 bases between the two germline ends. Germline V gene data show CDR1 as LNHDA and CDR2 as SQIVND (reference sequence). The CDR3 has 14 residues. In DNA form, the CDR3 reads TGTGCCAGTAGTATGGACAGTCATAATTCACCCCTCCACTTT. Translation: CASSMDSHNSPLHF.

The chain links TRBV2 to TRBJ1-6, with D possibly matching TRBD1 (5 bases). This CDR3 has 17 amino acids. Germline-derived CDR1 and CDR2 are SNHLY and FYNNEI. Between the trimmed V and J ends, which lost 10 bases and 2 bases, there was a span of 21 bases. In DNA, the CDR3 is TGTGCCACCAAGGGAGGAGGGGTTGACCCCTATAATTCACCCCTCCACTTT. Protein: CATKGGGVDPYNSPLHF.

V usage is TRBV7-9 and J usage is TRBJ2-3; TRBD1 aligns across 8 bases. This CDR3 is 15 amino acids long. The germline gives CDR1 SEHNR, CDR2 FQNEAQ (reference sequence). V dropped 5 bases and J dropped 4; count of bases not matched to a gene: 8. In DNA, the CDR3 is TGTGCCAGCAGCCCACGGACAGGGAGCCCAGATACGCAGTATTTT. Translated, it gives CASSPRTGSPDTQYF. Based on the CDR3 plus reference TRBV7-9 and TRBJ2-3, the full variable domain is DTGVSQNPRHKITKRGQNVTFRCDPISEHNRLYWYRQTLGQGPEFLTYFQNEAQLEKSRLLSDRFSAERPKGSFSTLEIQRTEQGDSAMYLCASSPRTGSPDTQYFGPGTRLTVL.

J is TRBJ2-4 and V is TRBV29-1, with TRBD2 matching 16 bases. The V gene end was trimmed by 3 bases and the J gene end by 2 bases; junction bases not matched to a gene: 7. Germline CDR1 reads SQVTM; CDR2 reads ANQGSEA. The CDR3 length is 18 residues. In nucleotides, the CDR3 is TGCAGCGTTGATGGGACTAGCGGGGGGGCCATAACCAAAAACATTCAGTACTTC. Residues: CSVDGTSGGAITKNIQYF.

The rearrangement links TRBV5-4 to TRBJ1-1, with TRBD1 as a possible D gene (6 bases). Trimming stripped 4 bases from V and 5 bases from J, with 21 bases between. This CDR3 comprises 16 residues. Germline V gene sequence: CDR1 SGHNT, CDR2 YYREEE (reference sequence). The CDR3: CASSLQGGGAGTEAFF. The CDR3 nucleotides are TGTGCCAGCAGCCTCCAAGGTGGGGGGGCTGGAACTGAAGCTTTCTTT.

The chain has TRBV10-3 and TRBJ2-5, with a tentative D call TRBD2 (6 bases). V lost 0 bases and J 5 bases, leaving 13 bases between the germline ends. The CDR3 consists of 15 residues. CDR1 and CDR2 (germline): ENHRY, SYGVKD. The CDR3 nucleotides are TGTGCCATCAGTGAGTCGGAGGGAGTCTGGGAGACCCAGTACTTC. Amino acids: CAISESEGVWETQYF.

The chain has TRBV5-5 and TRBJ1-6; TRBD1 aligns across 9 bases. Germline CDR1 SGHKS, CDR2 YYEKEE (reference sequence). This CDR3 is built from 17 residues. J gave up 9 bases and V 0 bases, and 10 bases lay outside the gene matches. The CDR3 sequence is CASSLGPPGTGLSPLHF. The CDR3 bases are TGTGCCAGCAGCTTGGGTCCCCCAGGGACAGGGCTTTCACCCCTCCACTTT.

This rearrangement joins TRBV19 to TRBJ2-7; the match to TRBD2 covers 12 bases. Germline loops: CDR1 LNHDA, CDR2 SQIVND (reference sequence). This CDR3 region has 15 residues. V shed 6 bases and J 2 bases; nucleotides not matched to a gene: 5. The CDR3 here is CASSPSGRAPYEQYF. CDR3 nucleotides: TGTGCCAGTAGCCCTAGCGGGAGGGCTCCCTACGAGCAGTACTTC.

V and J are TRBV28 and TRBJ2-1; tentative D call: TRBD1 (6 bases). From germline, CDR1 is MDHEN and CDR2 SYDVKM. Trimming pared 6 bases from V and 10 bases from J, leaving 16 bases between. The CDR3 contains 13 residues. This CDR3 reads CASRPYRDGEQFF. In nucleotides, the CDR3 is TGTGCCAGCAGACCTTACAGGGACGGCGAGCAGTTCTTC.

V is TRBV15 and J is TRBJ1-1; D is unresolved. Trimming removed 0 bases from V and 5 bases from J, with 10 bases in between. This CDR3 comprises 14 residues. Germline V gene data show CDR1 as LNHNV and CDR2 as YYDKDF (reference sequence). CDR3 nucleotides: TGTGCCACCAGCAGAGATCTAATGGGGACTGAAGCTTTCTTT. It specifies CATSRDLMGTEAFF.

DNA of the CDR3: TGTGCCAGCCGTTCAGCCTCTGAGACCCAGTACTTC. It is translated as CASRSASETQYF. J is TRBJ2-5 and V is TRBV2, with D unclear. Germline V gene lookup returns CDR1 SNHLY and CDR2 FYNNEI. V dropped 8 bases and J dropped 5 bases, with 12 bases sitting between them. CDR3 length: 12 residues.

About this clone: This CDR3 is also generated by other DNA sequences in the sample. This chain joins TRBV19 and TRBJ2-7, with TRBD1 identical over 9 bases. Losses at the gene ends were 3 bases for V and 1 base for J; bases not matched to a gene: 1. This CDR3 comprises 14 residues. Germline CDR1 and CDR2: LNHDA and SQIVND (reference sequence). The CDR3 loop is CASSIGQGSYEQYF. The DNA of the CDR3 is TGTGCCAGTAGTATCGGACAGGGGTCCTACGAGCAGTACTTC.

The V and J genes are TRBV11-2 and TRBJ2-5; no clear D gene. The CDR3 contains 13 residues. CDR1 is SGHAT, CDR2 FQNNGV, per germline. Trimming took off 0 bases at V and 1 base at J, with 3 bases between the two ends. CDR3 sequence (DNA): TGTGCCAGCAGCTTAGAGCCCCAAGAGACCCAGTACTTC. Translated, it gives CASSLEPQETQYF.

The V and J genes are TRBV6-6 and TRBJ2-7, with 9 bases identical to TRBD2. CDR3 size: 15 residues. V shed 2 bases, J shed 4 bases, and the junction held 6 bases outside the gene matches. Germline CDR1 and CDR2: MNHNY and SVGAGI (reference sequence). Here the CDR3 reads CASSYDSGRWYEQYF. DNA for the CDR3: TGTGCCAGCAGTTACGATAGCGGGAGATGGTACGAGCAGTACTTC.